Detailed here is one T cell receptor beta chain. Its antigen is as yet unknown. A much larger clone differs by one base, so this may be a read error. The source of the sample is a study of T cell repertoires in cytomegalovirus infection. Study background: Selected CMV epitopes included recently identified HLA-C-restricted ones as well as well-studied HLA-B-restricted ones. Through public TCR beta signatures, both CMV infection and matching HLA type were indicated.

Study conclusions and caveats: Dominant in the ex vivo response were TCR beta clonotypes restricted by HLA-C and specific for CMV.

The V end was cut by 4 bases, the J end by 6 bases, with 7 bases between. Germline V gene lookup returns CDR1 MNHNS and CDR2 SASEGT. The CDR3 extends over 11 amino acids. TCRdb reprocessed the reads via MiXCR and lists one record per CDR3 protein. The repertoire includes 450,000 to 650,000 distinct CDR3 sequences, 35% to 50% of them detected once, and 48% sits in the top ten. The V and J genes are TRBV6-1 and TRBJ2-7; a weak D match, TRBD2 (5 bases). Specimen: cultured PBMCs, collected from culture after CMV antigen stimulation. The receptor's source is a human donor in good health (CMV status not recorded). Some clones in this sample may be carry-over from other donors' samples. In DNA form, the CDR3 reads TGTGCCAGCAGTGCGGGGTCCGAGCAGTACTTC. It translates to CASSAGSEQYF.